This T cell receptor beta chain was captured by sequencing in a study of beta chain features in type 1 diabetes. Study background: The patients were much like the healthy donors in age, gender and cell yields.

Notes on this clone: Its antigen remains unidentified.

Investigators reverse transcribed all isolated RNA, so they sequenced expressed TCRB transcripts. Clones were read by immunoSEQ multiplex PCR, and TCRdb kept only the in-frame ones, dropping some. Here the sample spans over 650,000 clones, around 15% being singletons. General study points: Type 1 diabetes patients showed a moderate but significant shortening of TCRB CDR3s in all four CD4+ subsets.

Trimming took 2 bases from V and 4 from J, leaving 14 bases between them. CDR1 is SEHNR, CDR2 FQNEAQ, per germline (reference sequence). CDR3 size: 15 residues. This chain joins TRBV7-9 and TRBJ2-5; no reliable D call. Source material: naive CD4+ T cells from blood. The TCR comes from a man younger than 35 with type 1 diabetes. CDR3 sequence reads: CASSLPFSSVETQYF. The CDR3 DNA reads TGTGCCAGCAGCTTACCCTTCTCATCCGTAGAGACCCAGTACTTC.